This is a list of T cell receptor beta chains from one sample in a study of T cells after yellow fever vaccination. One entry per CDR3 protein results from TCRdb running MiXCR on the 5' RACE reads. In the table there are about 330,000 distinct CDR3 sequences, about 6.6% of which are singletons. The sequences come from PBMCs, collected about 49 days after the first yellow fever vaccination. The source of these receptors is a man aged 18 to 29 who received the YFV17D yellow fever vaccine. The CDR3 runs from the conserved cysteine through the conserved F or W. A D gene is named only where the DNA matches it firmly. Rows may omit the clone size; those that give it use once, few, many or a size class.

DNA | CDR3 | J | V | size | D
TGCGCCAGCAGCCCCGACCCCGGGGAACTGGATTACAATGAGCAGTTCTTC | CASSPDPGELDYNEQFF | TRBJ2-1 | TRBV4-3 | many | NA
TGTGCCAGCAGCTTCAGGGGGGCATCCATATATTTT | CASSFRGASIYF | TRBJ1-3 | TRBV12-3/TRBV12-4 | NA | TRBD1
TGCGCCAGCAGCTTGCCCGGGCAGGCGACAGATACGCAGTATTTT | CASSLPGQATDTQYF | TRBJ2-3 | TRBV5-1 | NA | NA
TGTGCCAGCAGCTTAGTGGTAGACAAATATGGAGATACGCAGTATTTT | CASSLVVDKYGDTQYF | TRBJ2-3 | TRBV11-2 | NA | NA
TGTGGCAGCAGTTTTCAGGGGGCGGGGGTCTACACCTTC | CGSSFQGAGVYTF | TRBJ1-2 | TRBV27 | NA | TRBD1
TGTGCCAGTGGACAGGGGGCTAGAGATACGCAGTATTTT | CASGQGARDTQYF | TRBJ2-3 | TRBV5-5 | few | TRBD1
TGCGCCAGCAGCCAAGAACTAGCAGGCGATGAGCAGTTCTTC | CASSQELAGDEQFF | TRBJ2-1 | TRBV4-1 | few | NA
TGTGCCAGCAGCCCGACAGGGGGCTCTGGAAACACCATATATTTT | CASSPTGGSGNTIYF | TRBJ1-3 | TRBV5-4 | many | TRBD1
TGTGCCAGCAGTGTTAACCCGGGGGAGCTGTTTTTT | CASSVNPGELFF | TRBJ2-2 | TRBV6-6 | many | NA
TGTGCCAGCAGTGATGGGGTCTTGAGAGGCTACACCTTC | CASSDGVLRGYTF | TRBJ1-2 | TRBV25-1 | few | NA
TGTGCCAGCAGCTCGAGGGGGGCGAGGGAGCTGTTTTTT | CASSSRGARELFF | TRBJ2-2 | TRBV7-3 | many | NA
TGTGCCAGCAGTGAAGCCACAGGGGGCGGCTATGGCTACACCTTC | CASSEATGGGYGYTF | TRBJ1-2 | TRBV6-1 | few | TRBD1
TGTGCCAGTAGTACCAGGGCGATGGAGACCCAGTACTTC | CASSTRAMETQYF | TRBJ2-5 | TRBV19 | NA | NA
TGTGCCAGCAGCCCAAACTCCTACAATGAGCAGTTCTTC | CASSPNSYNEQFF | TRBJ2-1 | TRBV7-2 | few | NA
TGTGCCAGCAGAACTCGGGTCCGAGGGACAGGGAATATGAACACTGAAGCTTTCTTT | CASRTRVRGTGNMNTEAFF | TRBJ1-1 | TRBV12-3/TRBV12-4 | few | TRBD1
TGTGCCAGCAGCTTATTAGGGTCGGGGGTTATCGGGGAGCTGTTTTTT | CASSLLGSGVIGELFF | TRBJ2-2 | TRBV7-3 | few | NA
TGCAGTGCGCTCCCCGGGGCCAACACTGAAGCTTTCTTT | CSALPGANTEAFF | TRBJ1-1 | TRBV20-1 | many | NA
TGTGCCACCAGTCTTACGGCTGCAGGGGGCGTTGGCTACACCTTC | CATSLTAAGGVGYTF | TRBJ1-2 | TRBV15 | many | TRBD1
TGCAGTGCTCCCAGAGGAGGGGCTCGAAACACTGAAGCTTTCTTT | CSAPRGGARNTEAFF | TRBJ1-1 | TRBV20-1 | NA | NA
TGTGCCAGCAGTTACTCGAATAGGATAATTAATGAAAAACTGTTTTTT | CASSYSNRIINEKLFF | TRBJ1-4 | TRBV6-5 | few | NA
TGTGCTAGTGCCAAGGGACATTACACAGATACGCAGTATTTT | CASAKGHYTDTQYF | TRBJ2-3 | TRBV12-5 | few | NA
TGCGCCAGCAGCTTGGACCTTAGCGGGGGTAATATCGATGAGCAGTTCTTC | CASSLDLSGGNIDEQFF | TRBJ2-1 | TRBV5-1 | many | TRBD2
TGTGCCAGCAGTATAAGCGGGGCCGCAGATACGCAGTATTTT | CASSISGAADTQYF | TRBJ2-3 | TRBV6-1 | few | TRBD2
TGTGCCAGCAGTTTTGGAGGGGGTTTCGGCTACACCTTC | CASSFGGGFGYTF | TRBJ1-2 | TRBV12-3/TRBV12-4 | NA | NA
TGTGCCAGCAGTTACGGGGGACAGGACAACTATGGCTACACCTTC | CASSYGGQDNYGYTF | TRBJ1-2 | TRBV6-5 | few | TRBD1
TGTGCCAGCCCCCCGGGACAAGACCCTGGTGAGCAGTTCTTC | CASPPGQDPGEQFF | TRBJ2-1 | TRBV2 | few | NA
TGTGCCAGCAGCTTGGTCCCCCAGGGGGCGCGCACTGAAGCTTTCTTT | CASSLVPQGARTEAFF | TRBJ1-1 | TRBV5-5 | many | TRBD1
TGTGCCAGTAGTATAGATCGTAGCGGGTCCTACAATGAGCAGTTCTTC | CASSIDRSGSYNEQFF | TRBJ2-1 | TRBV19 | few | TRBD2
TGTGCCAGCAGAACCAGGGTAGGGGAGACCCAGTACTTC | CASRTRVGETQYF | TRBJ2-5 | TRBV12-3/TRBV12-4 | few | NA
TGTGCCAGCAGCCAGGGCGGGAATTGGCAGCCCCAGCATTTT | CASSQGGNWQPQHF | TRBJ1-5 | TRBV7-9 | NA | NA
TGCAGTGCTAGAGCTTACGTTTTGGGACTAGCGGGGGGGACGAACCCGGATACGCAGTATTTT | CSARAYVLGLAGGTNPDTQYF | TRBJ2-3 | TRBV20-1 | NA | TRBD2
TGTGCCACCAGCACTAGAAGGGGGGGTTACAATGAGCAGTTCTTC | CATSTRRGGYNEQFF | TRBJ2-1 | TRBV24-1 | NA | NA
TGTGCCACCGTAGGGGGGGGATCCACAGATACGCAGTATTTT | CATVGGGSTDTQYF | TRBJ2-3 | TRBV10-3 | NA | NA
TGTGCCAGCAGCGTCCATGCCGGAACTAGCAAATCCTACGAGCAGTACTTC | CASSVHAGTSKSYEQYF | TRBJ2-7 | TRBV9 | NA | NA
TGTGCCAGCTCACCCATAGGAGGGGAGGACACTGAAGCTTTCTTT | CASSPIGGEDTEAFF | TRBJ1-1 | TRBV18 | NA | NA
TGCGCCAGCAAGCGCTTTATGGCAGATACGCAGTATTTT | CASKRFMADTQYF | TRBJ2-3 | TRBV5-1 | few | NA
TGTGCCAGCAGCGGTAGCGGGGGGGCCGAGACCCAGTACTTC | CASSGSGGAETQYF | TRBJ2-5 | TRBV2 | many | TRBD2
TGTGCCACCAGCCCCAGGTCCCCAGATACGCAGTATTTT | CATSPRSPDTQYF | TRBJ2-3 | TRBV15 | many | NA
TGTGCCAGCAGCCAGAGGACAGGGAGGAATGAAAAACTGTTTTTT | CASSQRTGRNEKLFF | TRBJ1-4 | TRBV7-2 | many | TRBD1
TGTGCCAGCAGACCGACAGACTATAACTATGGCTACACCTTC | CASRPTDYNYGYTF | TRBJ1-2 | TRBV7-2 | few | NA
TGTGCCAGCAGCTTGGGGTTCGGGACAGCTAACTATGGCTACACCTTC | CASSLGFGTANYGYTF | TRBJ1-2 | TRBV5-6 | NA | TRBD1
TGTGCCAGCAGCTTCTACCGGGATCGGACTGAAGCTTTCTTT | CASSFYRDRTEAFF | TRBJ1-1 | TRBV7-9 | few | NA
TGCAGTGCTAGGGTCGCGGGGCTCGGGATCTCTTATGGCTACACCTTC | CSARVAGLGISYGYTF | TRBJ1-2 | TRBV20-1 | few | NA
TGCAGTGCGCCGGGACAGGCTGAGACCCAGTACTTC | CSAPGQAETQYF | TRBJ2-5 | TRBV20-1 | many | TRBD1
TGCGCCAGCAGCTTCAGCCCCACAGATACGCAGTATTTT | CASSFSPTDTQYF | TRBJ2-3 | TRBV5-1 | few | NA
TGTGCCAGCAGTGATAGGGCTCTGACTGAAGCTTTCTTT | CASSDRALTEAFF | TRBJ1-1 | TRBV6-1 | few | NA
TGTGCCAGCAGTTACCGGGGGGGAACCGGGGAGCTGTTTTTT | CASSYRGGTGELFF | TRBJ2-2 | TRBV6-5 | few | TRBD2
TGTGCCAGCAGTGCCTCGGGACACCCAATGGGGGAGACCCAGTACTTC | CASSASGHPMGETQYF | TRBJ2-5 | TRBV6-1 | NA | NA
TGTGCTAGTGGTTTGGTAATCGGGCAGGGATTGACCGGGGAGCTGTTTTTT | CASGLVIGQGLTGELFF | TRBJ2-2 | TRBV12-5 | NA | NA
TGTGCCAGCAGCCGCAACTCGGGGTACACTGAAGCTTTCTTT | CASSRNSGYTEAFF | TRBJ1-1 | TRBV7-2 | few | NA
TGCAGTGCTAGTGGGGACACTGAAGCTTTCTTT | CSASGDTEAFF | TRBJ1-1 | TRBV20-1 | many | NA
TGTGCCATCAGTTCCGTAGAGATTCAAGAGACCCAGTACTTC | CAISSVEIQETQYF | TRBJ2-5 | TRBV10-3 | NA | NA
TGTGCCAGCAGCTTAGGAGGGACTAGCGGGGTGAGGGGGCAGTACTTC | CASSLGGTSGVRGQYF | TRBJ2-7 | TRBV7-2 | NA | TRBD2
TGTGCCACCAGTGCCCCCGACGGGGAGCTGTTTTTT | CATSAPDGELFF | TRBJ2-2 | TRBV24-1 | few | NA
TGTGCCAGCAGCTTAGGGGGGGGGCGGCCCAATGAGCAGTTCTTC | CASSLGGGRPNEQFF | TRBJ2-1 | TRBV7-8 | many | NA